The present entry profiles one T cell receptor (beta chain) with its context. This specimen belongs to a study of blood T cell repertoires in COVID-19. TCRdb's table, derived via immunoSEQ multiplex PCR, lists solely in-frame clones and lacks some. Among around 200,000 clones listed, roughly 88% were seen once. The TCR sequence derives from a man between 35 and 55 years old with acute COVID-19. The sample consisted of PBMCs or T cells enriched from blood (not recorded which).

CDR3 in DNA: TGTGCCAGCAGGGCCAGTCTTTACGAGCAGTACTTC. This encodes CASRASLYEQYF. The chain combines TRBV27 with TRBJ2-7; D gene unclear. V shed 6 bases and J shed 4 bases, with 10 bases lying between them. The CDR3 has 12 amino acids. From germline, CDR1 is MNHEY and CDR2 SMNVEV (reference sequence).